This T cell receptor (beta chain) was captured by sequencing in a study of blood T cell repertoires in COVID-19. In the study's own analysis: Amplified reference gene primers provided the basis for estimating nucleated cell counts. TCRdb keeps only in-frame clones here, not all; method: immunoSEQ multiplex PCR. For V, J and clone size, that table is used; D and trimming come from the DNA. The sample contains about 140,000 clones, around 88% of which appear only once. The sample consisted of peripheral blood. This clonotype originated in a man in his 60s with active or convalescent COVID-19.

DNA for the CDR3: TGTGCCACCAGTGAAGACCCCCAGGGTTTAGGGGAGACCCAGTACTTC. Residues: CATSEDPQGLGETQYF. The chain employs TRBV24-1 and TRBJ2-5; D is possibly TRBD1 (5 bases). V was trimmed by 4 bases and J by 5 bases, leaving 19 bases between them. CDR1 and CDR2 (germline): KGHDR, SFDVKD. The CDR3 loop spans 16 amino acids.